This T cell receptor (beta chain) stems from a study of blood T cells in healthy people across ages. Background on the study: Per two T cells, template switching captured roughly one barcoded beta molecule. Overall study results and limits: Observed TCR beta diversity showed a strong correlation with the percentage of naive T cells as measured by flow cytometry. The study regarded diversity estimates from one million T cells as underestimates. Older individuals had lower TCR beta diversity per million T cells (the decline was roughly linear).

Sample-barcoded 5' priming and a J-beta primer mix drove a second PCR of 7 to 11 cycles. One entry per CDR3 protein, called by TCRdb with MiXCR from the 5' RACE reads. The sample carries about 1.5 million distinct CDR3 sequences, approximately 43% recorded once. This clonotype showed up just once. Its antigen remains unknown. This CDR3 region has 13 residues. V was clipped by 7 bases and J by 6 bases; unmatched bases: 8. Per the germline V gene, CDR1 is MGHDK and CDR2 is SYGVNS. The V and J genes are TRBV25-1 and TRBJ2-7; 8 bases align to TRBD1. This sequence was found in a woman between 18 and 29 years old in good health. Source material: blood. CDR3 sequence reads: CASTRTGSSEQYF. The CDR3 nucleotides are TGTGCCAGCACCAGGACAGGGTCCAGCGAGCAGTACTTC.